This T cell receptor (beta chain) was found in a study of T-cell reconstitution after alpha-beta-depleted transplantation in children. Construction of the TCRbeta library involved unique molecular identifiers. From the PCR reads, TCRdb called clonotypes with MiXCR, one entry per CDR3 protein. The sample lists about 250,000 distinct CDR3 sequences, 20% to 30% occurring once. Germline assignment: CDR1 MDHEN and CDR2 SYDVKM. The CDR3 runs to 14 residues. Deletions cut 5 bases from V and 4 bases from J, with 15 bases between. This clonotype was observed a few times. Its antigen is as yet unknown. Study outcomes and limitations: T cells produced anew were the main source of T-cell counts and diversity one year after transplant. Some patients' high day-60 TCRbeta diversity was traced to surviving recipient T cells and thymic progenitors.

The receptor comes from a female patient aged 2-10 years who had a stem cell transplant for congenital amegakaryocytic thrombocytopenia, so the T cells may come from the graft donor. The chain recombines TRBV28 with TRBJ2-7; weak D call: TRBD2 (5 bases). The source was PBMCs, mostly from graft donor cells, collected 360 days after TCRalphabeta/CD19-depleted stem cell transplant. CDR3 region: CASSPGWKGYEQYF. The CDR3 nucleotides read TGTGCCAGCAGTCCGGGATGGAAGGGATACGAGCAGTACTTC.